This section outlines one T cell receptor beta chain sequence together with its context. Likely shared infections and vaccines: all three twin pairs were reared together. Germline V gene sequence: CDR1 MNHEY, CDR2 SVGAGI. The CDR3 has 14 amino acids. Trimming took 5 bases from V and 10 from J; bases not matched to a gene: 7. This record comes from a study of identical twins' blood T cells. TCRdb used MiXCR to reprocess the 5' RACE reads, holding one entry per CDR3 protein. The data contain roughly 380,000 distinct CDR3 sequences, about 28% of them singletons. The sequence derives from a woman aged 18 to 55 in good health. V is TRBV6-5 and J is TRBJ1-6, with 8 bases lining up with TRBD1. Sequences were obtained from PBMCs. The CDR3 DNA is TGTGCCAGCAGTAATGGACAGGGCCACTCACCCCTCCACTTT. Amino acid sequence: CASSNGQGHSPLHF.